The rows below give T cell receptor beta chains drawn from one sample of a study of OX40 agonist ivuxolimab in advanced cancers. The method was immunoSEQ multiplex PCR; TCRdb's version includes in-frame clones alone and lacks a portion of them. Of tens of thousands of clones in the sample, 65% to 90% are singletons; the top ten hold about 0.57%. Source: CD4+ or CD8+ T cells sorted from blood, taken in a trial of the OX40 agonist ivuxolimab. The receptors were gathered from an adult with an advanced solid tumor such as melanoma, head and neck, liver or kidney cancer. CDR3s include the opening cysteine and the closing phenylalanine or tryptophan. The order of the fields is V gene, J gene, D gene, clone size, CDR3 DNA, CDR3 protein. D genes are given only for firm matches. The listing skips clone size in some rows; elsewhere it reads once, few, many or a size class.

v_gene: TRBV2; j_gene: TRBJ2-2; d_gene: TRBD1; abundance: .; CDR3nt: TGTGCCAGCACCTTCCAGGGGGCTATCGGGGAGCTGTTTTTT; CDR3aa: CASTFQGAIGELFF
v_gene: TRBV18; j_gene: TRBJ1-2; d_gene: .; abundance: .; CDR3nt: TGTGCCAGCTCACCGGACCCGATACCGGGCGGCTACACCTTC; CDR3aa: CASSPDPIPGGYTF
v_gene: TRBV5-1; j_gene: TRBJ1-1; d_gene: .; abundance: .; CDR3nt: TGCGCCAGCACCTCCGAGGGACTTCCGAACACTGAAGCTTTCTTT; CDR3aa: CASTSEGLPNTEAFF
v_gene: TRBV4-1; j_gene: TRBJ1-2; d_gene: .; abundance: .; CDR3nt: TGCGCCAGCAGCCAAGATACAGACGGCGGCTATGGCTACACCTTC; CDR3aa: CASSQDTDGGYGYTF
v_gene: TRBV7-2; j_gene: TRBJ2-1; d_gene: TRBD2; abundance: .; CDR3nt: TGTGCCAGCAGCGTCAGACTAGCGGGGGGGCAAGTGGCTGAGCAGTTCTTC; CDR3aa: CASSVRLAGGQVAEQFF
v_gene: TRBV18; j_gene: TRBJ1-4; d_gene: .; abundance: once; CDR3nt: TGTGCCAGCTCACGTTTCGAACAGTCAAATGAAAAACTGTTTTTT; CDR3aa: CASSRFEQSNEKLFF
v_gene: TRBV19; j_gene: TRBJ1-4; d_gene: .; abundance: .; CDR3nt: TGTGCCAGTATTGATGCCAGGAGAAATGAAAAACTGTTTTTT; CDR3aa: CASIDARRNEKLFF
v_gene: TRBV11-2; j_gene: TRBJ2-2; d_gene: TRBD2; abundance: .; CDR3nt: TGTGCCAGCAGCTCAAGGCGGGGGAACGGGGAGCTGTTTTTT; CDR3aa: CASSSRRGNGELFF
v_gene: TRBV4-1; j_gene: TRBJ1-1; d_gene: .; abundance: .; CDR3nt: TGCGCCAGCAGCCAATCCTCGTTGGGGTTGATCAGGAACACTGAAGCTTTCTTT; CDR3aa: CASSQSSLGLIRNTEAFF
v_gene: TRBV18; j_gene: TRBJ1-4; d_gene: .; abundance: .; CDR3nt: TGTGCCAGCTCACCCGACCGGGGGCAGGAAAAACTGTTTTTT; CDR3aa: CASSPDRGQEKLFF
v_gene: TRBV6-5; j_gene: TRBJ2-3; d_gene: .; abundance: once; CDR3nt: TGTGCCAGCAGTTCCACAGATAGCACAGATACGCAGTATTTT; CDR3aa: CASSSTDSTDTQYF
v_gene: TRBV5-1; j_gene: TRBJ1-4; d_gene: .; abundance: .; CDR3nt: TGCGCCAGCAGCCGGCGGACATCTATAAATGAAAAACTGTTTTTT; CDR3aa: CASSRRTSINEKLFF
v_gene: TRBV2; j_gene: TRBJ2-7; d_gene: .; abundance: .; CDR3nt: TGTGCCAGCAGTGCGTCTGGCCCTGAGCAGTACTTC; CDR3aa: CASSASGPEQYF
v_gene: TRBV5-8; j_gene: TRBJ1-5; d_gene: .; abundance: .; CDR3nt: TGTGCCAGCAGCCTTAGGGGGGGCTGGGGCAATCAGCCCCAGCATTTT; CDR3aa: CASSLRGGWGNQPQHF
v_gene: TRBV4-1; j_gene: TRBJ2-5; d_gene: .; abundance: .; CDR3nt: TGCGCCAGCAGCCAAGCTAACGGGAAGGCCGCCCAAGAGACCCAGTACTTC; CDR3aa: CASSQANGKAAQETQYF
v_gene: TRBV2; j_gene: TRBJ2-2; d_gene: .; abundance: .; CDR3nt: TGTGCCAGCAGTGCCCCAACCGGGGAGCTGTTTTTT; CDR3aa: CASSAPTGELFF
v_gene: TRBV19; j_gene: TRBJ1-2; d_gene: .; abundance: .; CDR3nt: TGTGCCAGTAGTATGCAGGGTAGCGGCTACACCTTC; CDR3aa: CASSMQGSGYTF
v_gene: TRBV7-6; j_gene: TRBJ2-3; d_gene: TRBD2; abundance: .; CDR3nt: TGTGCCAGCAGCCCGAGCGGGGGGGCCCGCAGCACAGATACGCAGTATTTT; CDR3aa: CASSPSGGARSTDTQYF
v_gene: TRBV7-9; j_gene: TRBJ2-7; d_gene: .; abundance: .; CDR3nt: TGTGCCAGCAGCTTGCCAGGCTCCTACGAGCAGTACTTC; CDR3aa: CASSLPGSYEQYF
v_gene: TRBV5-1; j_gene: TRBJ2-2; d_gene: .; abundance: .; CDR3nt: TGCGCCAGCAGCTTGGGTCCAGGGGACACCGGGGAGCTGTTTTTT; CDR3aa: CASSLGPGDTGELFF
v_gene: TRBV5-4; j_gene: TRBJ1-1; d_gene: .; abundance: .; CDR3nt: TGTGCCAGCGAAATGACAGGGAACACTGAAGCTTTCTTT; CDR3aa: CASEMTGNTEAFF
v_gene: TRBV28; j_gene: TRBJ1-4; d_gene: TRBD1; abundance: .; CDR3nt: TGTGCCAGCAGTCCTATCGGACAGGTGAATGAAAAACTGTTTTTT; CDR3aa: CASSPIGQVNEKLFF